These 18 T cell receptor beta chains were sequenced from one sample in a study of PD-1 blockade in mismatch repair-deficient tumors. This table comes from immunoSEQ multiplex PCR, and its TCRdb copy is limited to in-frame clones, with some not included. The table records 90,000 to 130,000 clones, 60% to 85% of them present only once. The material sequenced was peripheral blood, taken roughly 13 months after starting pembrolizumab. Receptors originate from an adult with mismatch repair-deficient cancer.

This chain links TRBV30 with TRBJ2-5; the D gene is possibly TRBD2 (6 bases). V was clipped by 3 bases and J by 2 bases, with 13 bases between them. The CDR3 runs to 14 residues. Per germline, CDR1 GTSNPN and CDR2 SVGIG (reference sequence). CDR3 nucleotides: TGTGCCTGGAGCGCGGGACTTAAACAAGAGACCCAGTACTTC. Translation gives CAWSAGLKQETQYF.

A few counts support this clone. The chain recombines TRBV10-1 with TRBJ2-7; D might be TRBD1 (6 bases). Deletions cut 0 bases from V and 1 base from J, with 7 bases between. This CDR3 is built from 14 residues. The germline V gene encodes CDR1 WNHNN and CDR2 SYGVQD (reference sequence). CDR3 coding DNA: TGCGCCAGCAGTGAGTCCGGGACATCCTACGAGCAGTACTTC. Its protein is CASSESGTSYEQYF.

This clone has just a few counts. This chain links TRBV9 with TRBJ2-5; D not certain. V lost 0 bases and J 4 bases, leaving 10 bases between the germline ends. This CDR3 has 14 amino acids. From germline, CDR1 is SGDLS and CDR2 YYNGEE. The CDR3 loop is CASSVGPTAETQYF. The CDR3 region has the DNA TGTGCCAGCAGCGTAGGCCCTACCGCAGAGACCCAGTACTTC.

V usage is TRBV25-1 and J usage is TRBJ2-3; 10 nucleotides agree with TRBD2. Germline values: CDR1 MGHDK, CDR2 SYGVNS. This CDR3 has 14 residues. Trimming removed 5 bases from V and 6 bases from J; junction bases left unmatched: 5. The CDR3 DNA sequence: TGTGCCAGCAGTCCCAGCGGGAGGGAGGATACGCAGTATTTT. Amino acids: CASSPSGREDTQYF. Drawing the rest from reference TRBV25-1 and TRBJ2-3, the complete variable domain is EADIYQTPRYLVIGTGKKITLECSQTMGHDKMYWYQQDPGMELHLIHYSYGVNSTEKGDLSSESTVSRIRTEHFPLTLESARPSHTSQYLCASSPSGREDTQYFGPGTRLTVL.

Here the CDR3 reads CSVAYTGNTIYF. CDR3 nucleotide sequence: TGCAGCGTTGCATACACTGGAAACACCATATATTTT. The V call is TRBV29-1, the J call TRBJ1-3; D ambiguous. This CDR3 region has 12 residues. V lost 4 bases, J lost 2 bases, and 6 bases lay in between. The germline CDR1 and CDR2 sequences are SQVTM and ANQGSEA. The variable domain in full, completed from reference TRBV29-1 and TRBJ1-3, reads SAVISQKPSRDICQRGTSLTIQCQVDSQVTMMFWYRQQPGQSLTLIATANQGSEATYESGFVIDKFPISRPNLTFSTLTVSNMSPEDSSIYLCSVAYTGNTIYFGEGSWLTVV.

This chain uses TRBV9 with TRBJ1-1, with 8 nucleotides matching TRBD1. The germline CDR1 and CDR2 sequences are SGDLS and YYNGEE. The V segment lost 0 bases and the J segment 4 bases; nucleotides outside the gene matches: 5. The CDR3 has 15 amino acids. The CDR3 spells CASSVVDRVGTEAFF. Here the CDR3 DNA reads TGTGCCAGCAGCGTAGTGGACAGGGTGGGCACTGAAGCTTTCTTT.

This clone was observed a handful of times. The chain employs TRBV6-6 and TRBJ1-2, with D possibly TRBD1 on 5 matching bases. CDR1 is MNHNY, CDR2 SVGAGI, per germline (reference sequence). V gave up 5 bases and J gave up 7 bases, with 14 bases separating them. The CDR3 contains 13 residues. The CDR3: CASSLSGGSGYTF. CDR3 sequence (DNA): TGTGCCAGCAGTCTCTCGGGGGGTTCTGGCTACACCTTC.

The CDR3 DNA follows: TGTGCCAGCACCCTCGCAGGGCAGGCTTATGGCTACACCTTC. It yields the protein CASTLAGQAYGYTF. The rearrangement uses TRBV9 and TRBJ1-2; weak D call: TRBD1 (5 bases). Germline CDR1 and CDR2: SGDLS and YYNGEE. The germline V and J ends were trimmed by 6 bases and 5 bases, with 17 bases remaining between them. The CDR3 is 14 residues long.

Note on this clone: Other DNA sequences in this sample translate to the same CDR3. This chain joins TRBV5-1 and TRBJ1-1; D gene ambiguous. There are 11 residues in the CDR3. Germline V gene data show CDR1 as SGHRS and CDR2 as YFSETQ. Trimming took off 1 base at V and 2 bases at J, with 0 bases between the two ends. The CDR3 protein is CASSLNTEAFF. The CDR3, as DNA: TGCGCCAGCAGCTTGAACACTGAAGCTTTCTTT.

The CDR3 reads CASSQDRGGGGYTF. In DNA form, the CDR3 reads TGTGCCAGCAGCCAAGACCGGGGGGGTGGCGGCTACACCTTC. The rearrangement uses TRBV14 and TRBJ1-2, with a tentative D call TRBD1 (5 bases). Per the germline V gene, CDR1 is SGHDN and CDR2 is FVKESK. This CDR3 is 14 amino acids long. V gave up 0 bases and J gave up 8 bases, with 13 bases separating them.

This sequence joins TRBV6-6 and TRBJ1-2, with D maybe TRBD1 (5 bases). Trimming took off 3 bases at V and 4 bases at J, with 9 bases between the two ends. The germline V gene has CDR1 MNHNY and CDR2 SVGAGI (reference sequence). The CDR3 loop spans 13 amino acids. For the CDR3, the DNA is TGTGCCAGCAGTTATGAACAGGCCTATGGCTACACCTTC. Translating gives CASSYEQAYGYTF.

This chain joins TRBV5-4 and TRBJ2-1, with 10 positions matching TRBD2. V shed 2 bases and J 4 bases; nucleotides not matched to a gene: 3. Germline assignment: CDR1 SGHNT and CDR2 YYREEE (reference sequence). The CDR3 is made up of 15 amino acids. For the CDR3, the DNA is TGTGCCAGCAGCTTTCAAGCGGGAGGGTACAATGAGCAGTTCTTC. Residues: CASSFQAGGYNEQFF.

This sequence joins TRBV14 and TRBJ2-3; D unclear. Looked up from germline, CDR1 is SGHDN and CDR2 is FVKESK. Deletions cut 3 bases from V and 0 bases from J, with 13 bases between. The CDR3 length is 16 residues. The CDR3 DNA sequence: TGTGCCAGCAGCCATTTCGTTTGGGCCAGCACAGATACGCAGTATTTT. This sequence encodes CASSHFVWASTDTQYF. The variable domain in full, completed from reference TRBV14 and TRBJ2-3, reads EAGVTQFPSHSVIEKGQTVTLRCDPISGHDNLYWYRRVMGKEIKFLLHFVKESKQDESGMPNNRFLAERTGGTYSTLKVQPAELEDSGVYFCASSHFVWASTDTQYFGPGTRLTVL.

V is TRBV10-3 and J is TRBJ2-3; 12 positions match TRBD1. The CDR3 runs 17 residues. V lost 9 bases to trimming and J lost 1 base; unmatched junction nucleotides: 11. Per the germline V gene, CDR1 is ENHRY and CDR2 is SYGVKD. CDR3 protein: CAITGTGGLHGTDTQYF. The CDR3 bases are TGTGCCATTACCGGGACAGGGGGCTTGCACGGCACAGATACGCAGTATTTT.

This chain joins TRBV27 and TRBJ2-1; D is possibly TRBD2 (5 bases). The V end lost 5 bases, the J end lost 0 bases, and 26 bases lay between the germline ends. The CDR3 is 20 residues long. CDR1 and CDR2 (germline): MNHEY, SMNVEV (reference sequence). The CDR3 loop is CASSRTSGWGSASSYNEQFF. CDR3 DNA sequence: TGTGCCAGCAGTCGAACCTCAGGTTGGGGTAGCGCGAGCTCCTACAATGAGCAGTTCTTC.

The V gene is TRBV4-2, the J gene TRBJ2-2, with 7 positions matching TRBD2. The V segment lost 0 bases and the J segment 6 bases; nucleotides outside the gene matches: 7. There are 16 residues in the CDR3. Germline lookup yields CDR1 LGHNA and CDR2 YNFKEQ. The CDR3: CASSQDKGGAPGELFF. As DNA, the CDR3 is TGTGCCAGCAGCCAAGATAAGGGAGGGGCGCCCGGGGAGCTGTTTTTT.

This clone was found a few times. The V gene is TRBV6-5, the J gene TRBJ1-2, with 10 bases lining up with TRBD1. V lost 0 bases to trimming and J lost 8 bases; unmatched junction nucleotides: 9. This CDR3 has 16 amino acids. CDR1 and CDR2 from the germline V gene are MNHEY and SVGAGI. DNA of the CDR3: TGTGCCAGCAGTTACTCGACTATGGGACAGGGGAGAGGCTACACCTTC. Its protein product is CASSYSTMGQGRGYTF.

The chain employs TRBV19 and TRBJ1-2; TRBD1 might be the D (5 bases). CDR3 size: 13 residues. V was shortened by 8 bases and J by 3 bases, with 13 bases between the two germline ends. The germline V gene has CDR1 LNHDA and CDR2 SQIVND (reference sequence). The DNA of the CDR3 is TGTGCCAGTGAAGCCGGGACGGACTATGGCTACACCTTC. This codes for CASEAGTDYGYTF.